This T cell receptor beta chain emerged from a study of blood T cell repertoires in COVID-19. Study overall: Some COVID-19 samples were acute and others convalescent; all came from the United States, Italy and Spain. Sample material is recorded as cDNA or gDNA derived from T cells, B-cell-depleted T cells, or PBMCs.

Exposed participants came across a COVID-19 case within 2 weeks before study entry. The germline V gene has CDR1 SGHRS and CDR2 YFSETQ. V gave up 5 bases and J gave up 0 bases, with 9 bases separating them. The CDR3 is made up of 14 amino acids. In the authors' methods: From reference gene primer amplification, estimates of nucleated cell counts were derived. Libraries were prepared by immunoSEQ multiplex PCR; TCRdb keeps only in-frame clonotypes and omits some of them. That table supplies the V and J calls and clone size; D and trimming were determined from the DNA. The top ten hold approximately 3.4% of the sample, which has around 250,000 clones, 88% seen once.

The TCR originated in a woman aged 40 to 55 who had been exposed to COVID-19. Source material: PBMCs or T cells enriched from blood (not recorded which). The J gene is TRBJ1-3, the V gene TRBV5-1; D not certain. The CDR3 sequence is CASRSLPSGNTIYF. In nucleotides, the CDR3 is TGCGCCAGCAGGAGTCTCCCCTCTGGAAACACCATATATTTT.